This TCR beta chain was observed in a study of T cell responses to AZD1222 COVID-19 vaccine. Across the study: Investigators merged groups given second doses at roughly 4 or roughly 12 weeks. The study's findings and limits: Reports say nearly half of spike-specific TCRs go after unmutated variant regions. In a largely white British group with more females than males, clonal diversity was possibly underestimated. With dominance at 160-218 and 743-854, vaccine-associated CD4 TCRs spanned spike.

The CDR3 has 15 residues. Germline loops: CDR1 MNHEY, CDR2 SVGAGI. Between the trimmed V and J ends, which lost 2 bases and 7 bases, there was a span of 14 bases. Measured with immunoSEQ multiplex PCR; TCRdb has only the in-frame clones, and not every one. Among more than 45,000 clones listed, 70% to 85% were seen once. As regards this clone: What it binds is unknown.

The V call is TRBV6-5, the J call TRBJ1-4; D unclear. The sample consisted of peripheral blood, taken on day 0 of AZD1222 vaccination. This sequence originates from an adult in good health. This CDR3 is CASSYAGKLGEKLFF. The CDR3 DNA reads TGTGCCAGCAGTTACGCGGGGAAGTTGGGTGAAAAACTGTTTTTT.